This entry lists 10 T cell receptor beta chains sequenced from one sample in a study of early T cells in non-severe SARS-CoV-2 infection. TCRdb passed the 5' RACE reads through MiXCR, listing each CDR3 protein once. The table lists 50,000 to 70,000 distinct CDR3 sequences, approximately 15% of them singletons. Sequenced here: whole blood, sampled at baseline. The receptors were sampled from an adult who was a healthcare worker with PCR-confirmed SARS-CoV-2 infection or an uninfected control (not recorded which).

This clonotype was observed at least ten times. This chain links TRBV18 with TRBJ1-1, with D maybe TRBD1 (5 bases). Trimming removed 0 bases at V and 4 bases at J, with 12 bases between. The CDR3 totals 15 residues. Germline assignment: CDR1 KGHSH and CDR2 LQKENI. For the CDR3, the DNA is TGTGCCAGCTCACCACCTGGGGGTGGCGGCACTGAAGCTTTCTTT. This translates into CASSPPGGGGTEAFF.

Only a few counts were recorded for this clonotype. J is TRBJ1-1 and V is TRBV6-1; D remains unclear. Per germline, CDR1 MNHNS and CDR2 SASEGT. V was trimmed by 4 bases and J by 0 bases, leaving 9 bases between them. There are 14 residues in the CDR3. The CDR3 protein is CASSAPNMNTEAFF. CDR3 nucleotide sequence: TGTGCCAGCAGTGCTCCAAACATGAACACTGAAGCTTTCTTT.

The chain couples TRBV11-2 to TRBJ2-7; 8 bases fit TRBD1. Germline trimming cut 4 bases from V and 9 bases from J; bases unmatched to any gene: 11. CDR1 and CDR2 from the germline V gene are SGHAT and FQNNGV. This CDR3 comprises 14 residues. The CDR3 DNA reads as TGTGCCAGCAGCTCCCCGGGACAGGCTTTCCTGCAGTACTTC. It codes for CASSSPGQAFLQYF.

J is TRBJ2-7 and V is TRBV6-1, with D maybe TRBD1 (5 bases). The CDR3 runs 14 residues. V lost 7 bases and J lost 2, with 15 bases in between. Germline values: CDR1 MNHNS, CDR2 SASEGT. The CDR3 region has the DNA TGTGCCAGCACCTCAGGGTTGGCCCCCTACGAGCAGTACTTC. Translation: CASTSGLAPYEQYF.

The chain employs TRBV9 and TRBJ2-1, with D perhaps matching TRBD1 (5 bases). Trimming stripped 0 bases from V and 10 bases from J, with 8 bases between. The CDR3 spans 12 residues. Germline V CDR1 and CDR2: SGDLS, YYNGEE. CDR3 in DNA: TGTGCCAGCAGCGTAGAGGGGAAGGAGCAGTTCTTC. Protein sequence: CASSVEGKEQFF.

This clonotype was seen many times. The V gene is TRBV21-1, the J gene TRBJ2-7. TRBV21-1 is given as a pseudogene. The CDR3 extends over 13 amino acids. CDR3: CASTWGYWYEQYF. CDR3 in DNA: TGTGCCAGCACCTGGGGTTATTGGTACGAGCAGTACTTC.

This clonotype showed up just a few times. The V call is TRBV11-2, the J call TRBJ1-1; D might be TRBD1 (6 bases). The CDR3 consists of 14 residues. The germline V gene encodes CDR1 SGHAT and CDR2 FQNNGV. V was clipped by 7 bases and J by 5 bases, with 17 bases between them. CDR3 in DNA: TGTGCCAGCACCAGGGGATCTGATAGGACTGAAGCTTTCTTT. Protein product: CASTRGSDRTEAFF.

The rearrangement joins TRBV20-1 to TRBJ2-1, with 9 bases fitting TRBD2. V lost 1 base and J lost 7; bases outside the gene matches: 2. From germline, CDR1 is DFQATT and CDR2 SNEGSKA (reference sequence). CDR3 length: 13 residues. In nucleotides, the CDR3 is TGCAGTGCTAGAGCCCTAGCGGGGAATGAGCAGTTCTTC. This codes for CSARALAGNEQFF.

The V and J genes are TRBV27 and TRBJ2-7; D is undetermined. Between the trimmed V and J ends, which lost 2 bases and 0 bases, there was a span of 5 bases. Germline CDR1 and CDR2: MNHEY and SMNVEV (reference sequence). This CDR3 has 13 residues. The DNA of the CDR3 is TGTGCCAGCAGTTTAACGAGCTCCTACGAGCAGTACTTC. Translated, it gives CASSLTSSYEQYF.

This clonotype was counted at least ten times. This sequence joins TRBV6-1 and TRBJ2-5; 10 positions match TRBD1. Trimming at V came to 3 bases and at J to 3 bases, leaving 7 bases not matched to a gene. This CDR3 contains 16 residues. CDR1 and CDR2 (germline): MNHNS, SASEGT. The CDR3 nucleotides read TGTGCCAGCAGTGAGTTTTCGGGACAGGGGAAAGAGACCCAGTACTTC. Amino acid sequence: CASSEFSGQGKETQYF.